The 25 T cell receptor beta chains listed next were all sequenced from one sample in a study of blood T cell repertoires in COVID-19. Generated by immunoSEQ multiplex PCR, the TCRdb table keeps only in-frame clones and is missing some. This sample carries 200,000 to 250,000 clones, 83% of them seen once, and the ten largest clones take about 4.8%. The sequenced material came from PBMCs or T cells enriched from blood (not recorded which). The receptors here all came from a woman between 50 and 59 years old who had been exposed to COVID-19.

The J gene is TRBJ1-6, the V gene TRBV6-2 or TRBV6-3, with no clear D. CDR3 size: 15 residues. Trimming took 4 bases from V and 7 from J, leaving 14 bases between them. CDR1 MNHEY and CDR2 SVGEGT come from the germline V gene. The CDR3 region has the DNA TGTGCCAGCAGTTTTGACCACAGAAAAAATTCACCCCTCCACTTT. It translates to CASSFDHRKNSPLHF.

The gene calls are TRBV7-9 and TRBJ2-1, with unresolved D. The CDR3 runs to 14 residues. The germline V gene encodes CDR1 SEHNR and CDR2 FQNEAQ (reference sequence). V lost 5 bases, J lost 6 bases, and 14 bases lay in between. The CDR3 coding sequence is TGTGCCAGCAGCCCGGAGTTTCTCCGCAATGAGCAGTTCTTC. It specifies CASSPEFLRNEQFF.

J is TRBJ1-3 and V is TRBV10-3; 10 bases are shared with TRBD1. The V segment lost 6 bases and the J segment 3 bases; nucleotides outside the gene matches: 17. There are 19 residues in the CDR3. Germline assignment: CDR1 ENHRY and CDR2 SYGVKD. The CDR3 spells CAISDYTRQGALDGNTIYF. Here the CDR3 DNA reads TGTGCCATCAGCGACTATACTCGACAGGGGGCGCTTGATGGAAACACCATATATTTT.

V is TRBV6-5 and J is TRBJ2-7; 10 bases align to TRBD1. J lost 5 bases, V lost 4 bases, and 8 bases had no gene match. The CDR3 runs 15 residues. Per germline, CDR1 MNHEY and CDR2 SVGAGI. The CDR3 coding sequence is TGTGCCAGCAGTTCGCCTGACAGGGGGCAAAACGAGCAGTACTTC. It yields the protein CASSSPDRGQNEQYF.

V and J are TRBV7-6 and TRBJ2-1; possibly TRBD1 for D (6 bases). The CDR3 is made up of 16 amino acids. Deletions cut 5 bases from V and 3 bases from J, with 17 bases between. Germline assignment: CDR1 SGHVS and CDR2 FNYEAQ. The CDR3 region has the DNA TGTGCCAGCAGCCCGACGGGTGGCAGGGGCTACAATGAGCAGTTCTTC. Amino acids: CASSPTGGRGYNEQFF.

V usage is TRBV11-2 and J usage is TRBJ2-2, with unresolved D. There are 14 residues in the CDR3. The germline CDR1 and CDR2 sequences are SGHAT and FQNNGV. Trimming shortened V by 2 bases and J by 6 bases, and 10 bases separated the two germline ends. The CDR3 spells CASSLTRGAGELFF. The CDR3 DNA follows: TGTGCCAGCAGCTTAACCAGAGGCGCCGGGGAGCTGTTTTTT.

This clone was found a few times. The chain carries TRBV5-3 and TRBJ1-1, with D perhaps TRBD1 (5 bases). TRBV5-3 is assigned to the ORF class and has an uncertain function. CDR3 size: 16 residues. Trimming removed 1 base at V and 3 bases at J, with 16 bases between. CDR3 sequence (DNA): TGTGCCAGAAGCTTGAGGGGCAGGGAACAGGACACTGAAGCTTTCTTT. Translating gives CARSLRGREQDTEAFF.

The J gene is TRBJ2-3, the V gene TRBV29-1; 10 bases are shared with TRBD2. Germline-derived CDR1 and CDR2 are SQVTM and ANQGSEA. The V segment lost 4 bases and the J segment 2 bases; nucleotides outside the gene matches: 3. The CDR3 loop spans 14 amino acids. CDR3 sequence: CSVVGLAVTDTQYF. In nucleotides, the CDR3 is TGCAGCGTTGTTGGACTAGCGGTCACAGATACGCAGTATTTT.

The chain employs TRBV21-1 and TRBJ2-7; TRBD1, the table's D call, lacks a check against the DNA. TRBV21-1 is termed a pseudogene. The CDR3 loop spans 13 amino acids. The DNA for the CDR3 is TGTGCCAGCAGCCCGTCCTCAGGCTACGAGCAGTACTTC. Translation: CASSPSSGYEQYF.

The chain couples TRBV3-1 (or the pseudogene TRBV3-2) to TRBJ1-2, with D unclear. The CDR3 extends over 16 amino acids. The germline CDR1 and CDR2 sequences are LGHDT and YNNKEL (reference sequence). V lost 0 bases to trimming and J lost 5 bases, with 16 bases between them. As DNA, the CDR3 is TGTGCCAGCAGCCAAGAGACTGCTCGACGGAGATATGGCTACACCTTC. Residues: CASSQETARRRYGYTF.

CDR3 DNA sequence: TGTGCCAGCAGTTACACGGGACAGGGCGGTCGTGAAGCTTTCTTT. It is translated as CASSYTGQGGREAFF. The V gene is TRBV6-2 or TRBV6-3, the J gene TRBJ1-1; 9 positions match TRBD1. Germline values: CDR1 MNHEY, CDR2 SVGEGT. With V trimmed by 2 bases and J by 7 bases, 8 bases remained unmatched. The CDR3 length is 15 residues.

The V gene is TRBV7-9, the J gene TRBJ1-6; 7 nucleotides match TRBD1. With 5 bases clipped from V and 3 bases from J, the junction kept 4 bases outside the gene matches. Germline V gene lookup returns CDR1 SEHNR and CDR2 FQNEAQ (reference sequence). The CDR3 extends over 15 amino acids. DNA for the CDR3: TGTGCCAGCAGCCGCGACAGGGACTATAATTCACCCCTCCACTTT. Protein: CASSRDRDYNSPLHF.

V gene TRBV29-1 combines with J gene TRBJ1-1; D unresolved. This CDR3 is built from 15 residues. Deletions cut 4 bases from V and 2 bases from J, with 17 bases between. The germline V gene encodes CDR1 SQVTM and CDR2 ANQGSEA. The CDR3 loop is CSVVGRPGSNTEAFF. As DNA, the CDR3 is TGCAGCGTTGTGGGAAGGCCCGGGAGTAACACTGAAGCTTTCTTT.

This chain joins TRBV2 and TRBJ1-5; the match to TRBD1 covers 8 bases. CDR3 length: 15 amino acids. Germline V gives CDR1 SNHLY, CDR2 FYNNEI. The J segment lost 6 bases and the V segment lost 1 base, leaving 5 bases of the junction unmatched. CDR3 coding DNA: TGTGCCAGCAGTGAAGAACGAGACAGGGGTCAGCCCCAGCATTTT. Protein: CASSEERDRGQPQHF.

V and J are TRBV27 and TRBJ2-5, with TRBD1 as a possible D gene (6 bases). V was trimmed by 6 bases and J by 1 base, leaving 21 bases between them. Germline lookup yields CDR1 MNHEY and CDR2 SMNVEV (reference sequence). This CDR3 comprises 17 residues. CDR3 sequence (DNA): TGTGCCAGCAGGCCCGGGACACCCGATTTCGGCCAAGAGACCCAGTACTTC. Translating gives CASRPGTPDFGQETQYF.

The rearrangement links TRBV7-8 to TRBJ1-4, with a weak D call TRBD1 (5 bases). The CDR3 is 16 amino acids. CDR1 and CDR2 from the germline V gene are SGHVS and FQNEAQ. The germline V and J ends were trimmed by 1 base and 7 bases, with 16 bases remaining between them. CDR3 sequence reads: CASSLDHAGRGEKLFF. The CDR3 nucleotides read TGTGCCAGCAGCTTAGATCATGCAGGGCGAGGTGAAAAACTGTTTTTT.

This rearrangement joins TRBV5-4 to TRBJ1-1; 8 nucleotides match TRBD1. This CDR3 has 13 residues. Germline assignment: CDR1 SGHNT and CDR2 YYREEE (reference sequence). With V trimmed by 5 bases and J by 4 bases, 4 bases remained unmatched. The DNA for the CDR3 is TGTGCCAGCAGTTCGACAGGGGTCACTGAAGCTTTCTTT. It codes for CASSSTGVTEAFF.

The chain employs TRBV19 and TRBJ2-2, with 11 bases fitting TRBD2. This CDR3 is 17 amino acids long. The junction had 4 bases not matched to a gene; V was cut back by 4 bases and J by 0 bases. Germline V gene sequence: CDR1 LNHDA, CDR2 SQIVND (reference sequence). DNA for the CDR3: TGTGCCAGTAGTAAGGCTAGCGGGGGGACGAACACCGGGGAGCTGTTTTTT. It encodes CASSKASGGTNTGELFF.

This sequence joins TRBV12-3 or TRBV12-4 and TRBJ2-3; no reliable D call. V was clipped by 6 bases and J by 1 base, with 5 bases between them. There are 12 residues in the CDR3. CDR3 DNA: TGTGCCAGCAGCCCAGGCACAGATACGCAGTATTTT. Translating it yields CASSPGTDTQYF.

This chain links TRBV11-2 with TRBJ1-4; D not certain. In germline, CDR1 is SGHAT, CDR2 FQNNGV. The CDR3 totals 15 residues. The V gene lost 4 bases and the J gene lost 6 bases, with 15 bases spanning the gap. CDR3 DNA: TGTGCCAGCAGCTCAGCGTCCCGGGGAGATGAAAAACTGTTTTTT. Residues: CASSSASRGDEKLFF.

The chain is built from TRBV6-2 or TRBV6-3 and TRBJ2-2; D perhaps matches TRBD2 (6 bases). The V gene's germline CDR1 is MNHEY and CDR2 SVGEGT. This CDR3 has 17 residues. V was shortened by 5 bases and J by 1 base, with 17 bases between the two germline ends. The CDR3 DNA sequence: TGTGCCAGCAGTAGCCCCTCCGGGACTCTGAACACCGGGGAGCTGTTTTTT. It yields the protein CASSSPSGTLNTGELFF.

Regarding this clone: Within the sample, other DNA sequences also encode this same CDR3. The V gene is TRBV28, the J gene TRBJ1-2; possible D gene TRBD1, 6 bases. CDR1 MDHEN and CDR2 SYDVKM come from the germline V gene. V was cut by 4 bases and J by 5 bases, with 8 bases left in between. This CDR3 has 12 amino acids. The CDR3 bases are TGTGCCAGCAGTTCCCAGGGGTATGGCTACACCTTC. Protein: CASSSQGYGYTF.

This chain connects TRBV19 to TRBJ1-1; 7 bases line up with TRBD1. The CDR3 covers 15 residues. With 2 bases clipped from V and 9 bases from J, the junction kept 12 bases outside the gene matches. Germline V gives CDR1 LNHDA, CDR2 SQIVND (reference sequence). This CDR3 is CASSIFEGQVRKAFF. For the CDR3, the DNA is TGTGCCAGTAGTATATTCGAAGGACAGGTAAGGAAAGCTTTCTTT. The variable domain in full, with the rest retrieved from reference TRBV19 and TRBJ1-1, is DGGITQSPKYLFRKEGQNVTLSCEQNLNHDAMYWYRQDPGQGLRLIYYSQIVNDFQKGDIAEGYSVSREKKESFPLTVTSAQKNPTAFYLCASSIFEGQVRKAFFGQGTRLTVV.

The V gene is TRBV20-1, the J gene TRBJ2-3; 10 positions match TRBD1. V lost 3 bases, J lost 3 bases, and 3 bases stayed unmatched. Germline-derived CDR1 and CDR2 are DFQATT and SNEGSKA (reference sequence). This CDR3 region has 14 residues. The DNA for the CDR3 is TGCAGTGCTAGTAGGGGACAGGGGACAGATACGCAGTATTTT. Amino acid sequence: CSASRGQGTDTQYF.

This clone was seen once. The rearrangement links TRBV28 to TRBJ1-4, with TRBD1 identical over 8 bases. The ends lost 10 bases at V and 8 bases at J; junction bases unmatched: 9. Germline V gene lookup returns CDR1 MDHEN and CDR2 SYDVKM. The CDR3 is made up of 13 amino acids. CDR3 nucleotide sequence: TGTGCCACCCTTGACAGGGGCAGCGAAAAACTGTTTTTT. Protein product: CATLDRGSEKLFF.